This T cell receptor beta chain comes out of a study of blood T cell repertoires in COVID-19 (dated by TCRdb to 2019 to 2021). For context, the study as a whole: Samples covering the acute and convalescent phases of COVID-19 were provided by collaborators in the United States, Italy and Spain. The prospective study material was composed of cDNA or gDNA derived from T cells, B-cell-depleted T cells, or PBMCs. Subjects who had been exposed to COVID-19, were actively infected with it, or had recovered from it provided the deeply sampled blood TCRbeta repertoires that made up the dataset. The repertoires were released in a freely available public database meant as a resource for research on the immune response to SARS-CoV-2. The samples were drawn from two sources: the first 160 participants of the ongoing ImmuneRACE study, and 1,000 to 1,500 subjects contributed by 6 global collaborators. The sample metadata nearly always contained a de-identified subject ID, COVID-19 status, age in years and sex. Where HLA class I and class II types were available, the types were taken from metadata supplied by the sample provider, not from assay-based typing.

The immunoSEQ Assay, a bias-controlled multiplex PCR, was used to amplify TCRbeta CDR3 regions from genomic DNA. The published analysis was carried out like this. The number of nucleated cells in each sample was estimated by amplification of reference gene primers within the assay. To quantify the absolute abundance of each unique TCRbeta CDR3 rearrangement, sequence reads were collapsed and filtered. For each sample, productive Simpson clonality was calculated by taking the square root of Simpson's diversity index across productive rearrangements. Entries here come from immuneACCESS through TCRdb and include only in-frame sequences with V and J called. Some clones fail to appear in such tables; in the studies checked, an unresolved V gene covers under half of the shortfall, and the cause of the remainder is unknown. V, J and clone size reflect that table, while D and trimming were determined from the DNA. The sample table contains 500,000 to 600,000 clones; only one count was recorded for about 88% of them. Under 8.5% of the sample is taken by the ten largest.

At one collaborating source in Seattle, patients were enrolled during active infection and were followed longitudinally through the course of disease. Collaborating institutions collected whole blood in K2EDTA tubes following their own protocols. For TCRbeta analysis, collaborators shipped samples as frozen whole blood, isolated PBMCs, or DNA extracted from either of those sample types. Paper-wide results and their limitations: The quantity of clinical and demographic metadata differed by source and by participant and was supplied without curation.

Trimming at the junction amounts to 3 bases on V and 0 bases on J, and the germline ends lie 8 bases apart. From the cysteine through the phenylalanine, the CDR3 covers 14 amino acids. Kept here is only the CDR3 DNA, which spans 42 bases and is read in frame from base 1. The CDR1 and CDR2 encoded by the germline V gene are SGHVS and FQNEAQ. This clone was seen more than once but under ten times. The antigen this receptor binds is unknown. Per-base qualities were not stored, and no clone one base away is much larger. This TCR came from a woman aged 50 to 60 with COVID-19, enrolled during active disease. The chain is encoded by TRBV7-8 joined to TRBJ1-1; TRBD1 is a possible D gene, resting on 5 matching bases. The sample comprised peripheral blood. DNA sequence: TGTGCCAGCAGCTTTTCGGGGGTGAACACTGAAGCTTTCTTT. The encoded protein is CASSFSGVNTEAFF.